This entry describes one T cell receptor (beta chain). As yet, its antigen is unknown. This entry belongs to a study of CD8 T cells in ankylosing spondylitis. Study observations and caveats: Ankylosing spondylitis blood appeared to carry a characteristic TCR beta motif of roughly 8 highly homologous variants.

CDR3 length: 13 amino acids. J lost 5 bases, V lost 7 bases, and 7 bases had no gene match. TCRdb recomputed calls from the 5' RACE reads with MiXCR, one row per CDR3 protein. Seen here are over 700,000 distinct CDR3 sequences, about 20% observed once, and the top ten hold around 19%. This TCR derives from a male donor with ankylosing spondylitis. The rearrangement uses TRBV12-3 or TRBV12-4 and TRBJ1-1; 7 bases match TRBD1. Sequencing input: blood, either unsorted or a sorted T cell fraction (not recorded which). The CDR3 is CASNRDSGTEAFF. The CDR3 DNA sequence: TGTGCCAGCAACCGGGACAGTGGGACTGAAGCTTTCTTT.